These 16 T cell receptor beta chains were all obtained from the same sample, sequenced in a study of T cells after somatic rescue of genetic block. The method was immunoSEQ multiplex PCR; TCRdb's version includes in-frame clones alone and lacks a portion of them. The profile covers approximately 67,000 clones, with just over 90% appearing a single time and around 3% taken by the ten largest. Sequencing was performed on peripheral blood mononuclear cells (PBMCs). These receptors all come from a man aged 35 to 55.

The rearrangement links TRBV5-5 to TRBJ1-1; D gene unclear. The germline CDR1 and CDR2 sequences are SGHKS and YYEKEE (reference sequence). This CDR3 region has 13 residues. V was clipped by 5 bases and J by 0 bases, with 8 bases between them. CDR3 amino acids: CASRSNLNTEAFF. CDR3 in DNA: TGTGCCAGCAGGTCAAACTTGAACACTGAAGCTTTCTTT. Combining the CDR3 with reference TRBV5-5 and TRBJ1-1 gives the whole variable domain DAGVTQSPTHLIKTRGQQVTLRCSPISGHKSVSWYQQVLGQGPQFIFQYYEKEERGRGNFPDRFSARQFPNYSSELNVNALLLGDSALYLCASRSNLNTEAFFGQGTRLTVV.

The genes are TRBV16 and TRBJ1-5; no reliable D call. The CDR3 runs 14 residues. Germline V CDR1 and CDR2: KGHSY, FQNENV. V lost 4 bases and J 5 bases, leaving 12 bases between the germline ends. The CDR3: CASSPATADQPQHF. The CDR3 region has the DNA TGTGCCAGCAGCCCCGCCACGGCCGATCAGCCCCAGCATTTT. Complete variable domain (other parts from reference TRBV16 and TRBJ1-5): GEEVAQTPKHLVRGEGQKAKLYCAPIKGHSYVFWYQQVLKNEFKFLISFQNENVFDETGMPKERFSAKCLPNSPCSLEIQATKLEDSAVYFCASSPATADQPQHFGDGTRLSIL.

The chain couples TRBV5-1 to TRBJ2-5; the match to TRBD2 covers 7 bases. After removal of 1 base from V and 5 bases from J, the junction contained 8 bases not matched to a gene. The germline CDR1 and CDR2 sequences are SGHRS and YFSETQ. The CDR3 has 15 amino acids. CDR3 coding DNA: TGCGCCAGCAGCTTGTACCGGACTAGTCATGAGACCCAGTACTTC. It specifies CASSLYRTSHETQYF.

The V and J genes are TRBV29-1 and TRBJ2-5; a weak D match, TRBD2 (5 bases). V lost 3 bases to trimming and J lost 7 bases, with 12 bases between them. Per the germline V gene, CDR1 is SQVTM and CDR2 is ANQGSEA. This CDR3 region has 12 residues. CDR3 protein: CSVDWARGTQYF. The CDR3 DNA follows: TGCAGCGTTGACTGGGCTCGGGGGACCCAGTACTTC.

This chain uses TRBV2 with TRBJ1-6; 8 bases agree with TRBD1. The length of the CDR3 is 13 residues. After removal of 8 bases from V and 6 bases from J, the junction contained 3 bases not matched to a gene. Germline CDR1 reads SNHLY; CDR2 reads FYNNEI. The CDR3 is CASGTGFNSPLHF. The CDR3 DNA sequence: TGTGCCAGCGGGACAGGCTTTAATTCACCCCTCCACTTT.

The V gene is TRBV6-1, the J gene TRBJ2-1; no clear D. The CDR3 is 16 residues long. Trimming took 2 bases from V and 0 from J, leaving 11 bases between them. Looked up from germline, CDR1 is MNHNS and CDR2 is SASEGT. The CDR3 reads CASSEFSQSSYNEQFF. In DNA, the CDR3 is TGTGCCAGCAGTGAATTCAGCCAAAGCTCCTACAATGAGCAGTTCTTC.

This chain connects TRBV5-1 to TRBJ2-2; 12 bases map to TRBD2. Trimming at V came to 4 bases and at J to 6 bases, leaving 7 bases not matched to a gene. CDR3 length equals 16 residues. Germline assignment: CDR1 SGHRS and CDR2 YFSETQ. CDR3: CASSGTSGGTSGELFF. The CDR3 DNA reads as TGCGCCAGCAGCGGAACTAGCGGGGGGACGTCCGGGGAGCTGTTTTTT.

This clone was seen only once. Other DNA sequences from this sample encode an identical CDR3 as well. The chain joins TRBV5-1 to TRBJ1-4; D not resolved. CDR3 length equals 14 residues. V dropped 4 bases and J dropped 0 bases, with 7 bases sitting between them. CDR1 and CDR2 (germline): SGHRS, YFSETQ. The CDR3 spells CASSLEATNEKLFF. The CDR3 DNA follows: TGCGCCAGCAGCCTCGAGGCAACTAATGAAAAACTGTTTTTT.

The chain is built from TRBV19 and TRBJ2-1, with 7 bases matching TRBD1. In germline, CDR1 is LNHDA, CDR2 SQIVND (reference sequence). V was pared by 1 base and J by 8 bases, with 8 bases of the junction left unmatched. The CDR3 length is 15 residues. As DNA, the CDR3 is TGTGCCAGTAGTATAGGAGGGGGCGGAAAGGATGAGCAGTTCTTC. As protein: CASSIGGGGKDEQFF.

V gene TRBV11-3 combines with J gene TRBJ2-1; 12 nucleotides match TRBD1. CDR3 size: 15 residues. The V and J ends lost 5 bases and 8 bases, in that order; junction bases with no gene match: 7. CDR1 is SGHNT, CDR2 YENEEA, per germline. The CDR3 sequence is CASSPGQGAEDEQFF. DNA for the CDR3: TGTGCCAGCAGCCCGGGACAGGGGGCGGAGGATGAGCAGTTCTTC.

This clone appeared a single time. The chain carries TRBV19 and TRBJ1-5; TRBD1 matches at 11 bases. The germline V gene has CDR1 LNHDA and CDR2 SQIVND (reference sequence). J was trimmed by 9 bases and V by 5 bases; bases with no gene match: 6. This CDR3 is built from 14 residues. The CDR3 coding sequence is TGTGCCAGTAGTCACGGACAGGGGGCATGGCCCCAGCATTTT. This codes for CASSHGQGAWPQHF. Supplemented by reference TRBV19 and TRBJ1-5, the full variable domain reads DGGITQSPKYLFRKEGQNVTLSCEQNLNHDAMYWYRQDPGQGLRLIYYSQIVNDFQKGDIAEGYSVSREKKESFPLTVTSAQKNPTAFYLCASSHGQGAWPQHFGDGTRLSIL.

V usage is TRBV4-1 and J usage is TRBJ2-7; TRBD2 is a possible D gene (5 bases). Germline V CDR1 and CDR2: MGHRA, YSYEKL. This CDR3 comprises 13 residues. V was clipped by 4 bases and J by 6 bases, with 13 bases between them. CDR3 nucleotides: TGCGCCAGCAGCCCAGCGGTTCTAGGCGAGCAGTACTTC. Its protein is CASSPAVLGEQYF.

The chain combines TRBV28 with TRBJ2-5; 12 bases align to TRBD2. Germline V CDR1 and CDR2: MDHEN, SYDVKM. The CDR3 covers 15 residues. Trimming took 7 bases from V and 5 from J; bases not matched to a gene: 8. The CDR3 nucleotides read TGTGCCAGCAACCCTAGCGGGAGGGTCGGCGAGACCCAGTACTTC. It specifies CASNPSGRVGETQYF.

The J gene is TRBJ2-5, the V gene TRBV7-3, with D unclear. CDR1 and CDR2 from the germline V gene are SGHTA and FQGTGA. The CDR3 is 11 amino acids. Trimming took 3 bases from V and 2 from J, leaving 1 base between them. CDR3 amino acids: CASSFQETQYF. The CDR3 DNA sequence: TGTGCCAGCAGCTTTCAAGAGACCCAGTACTTC.

This chain uses TRBV5-1 with TRBJ2-1; D ambiguous. CDR3 length equals 14 residues. CDR1 SGHRS and CDR2 YFSETQ come from the germline V gene. The V end was cut by 2 bases, the J end by 4 bases, with 10 bases between. The DNA of the CDR3 is TGCGCCAGCAGCTTCCCCTCTCGTTACAATGAGCAGTTCTTC. Protein product: CASSFPSRYNEQFF.

This chain links TRBV5-1 with TRBJ1-1; 9 positions match TRBD1. CDR3 length: 16 residues. Trimming removed 4 bases from V and 5 bases from J; junction bases left unmatched: 12. Per the germline V gene, CDR1 is SGHRS and CDR2 is YFSETQ. DNA of the CDR3: TGCGCCAGCAGCCGTCCCGGGACAGGGATGCGTACTGAAGCTTTCTTT. Amino acids: CASSRPGTGMRTEAFF. The whole variable domain, filled in from reference TRBV5-1 and TRBJ1-1, reads KAGVTQTPRYLIKTRGQQVTLSCSPISGHRSVSWYQQTPGQGLQFLFEYFSETQRNKGNFPGRFSGRQFSNSRSEMNVSTLELGDSALYLCASSRPGTGMRTEAFFGQGTRLTVV.